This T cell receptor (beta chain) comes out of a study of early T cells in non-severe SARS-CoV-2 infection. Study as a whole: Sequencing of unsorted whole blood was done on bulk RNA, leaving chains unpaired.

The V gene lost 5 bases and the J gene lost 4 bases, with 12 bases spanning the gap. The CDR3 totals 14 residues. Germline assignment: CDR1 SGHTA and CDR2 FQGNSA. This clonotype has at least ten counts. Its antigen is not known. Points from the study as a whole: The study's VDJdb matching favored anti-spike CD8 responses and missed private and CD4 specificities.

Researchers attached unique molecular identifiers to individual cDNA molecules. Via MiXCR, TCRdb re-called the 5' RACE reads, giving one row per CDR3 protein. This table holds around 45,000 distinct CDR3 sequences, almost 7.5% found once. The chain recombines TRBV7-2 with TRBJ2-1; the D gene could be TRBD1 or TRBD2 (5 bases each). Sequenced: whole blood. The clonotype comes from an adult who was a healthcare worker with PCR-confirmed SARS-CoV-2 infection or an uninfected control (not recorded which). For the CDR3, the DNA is TGTGCCAGCAGCAGGGACCCACAATACAATGAGCAGTTCTTC. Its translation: CASSRDPQYNEQFF.